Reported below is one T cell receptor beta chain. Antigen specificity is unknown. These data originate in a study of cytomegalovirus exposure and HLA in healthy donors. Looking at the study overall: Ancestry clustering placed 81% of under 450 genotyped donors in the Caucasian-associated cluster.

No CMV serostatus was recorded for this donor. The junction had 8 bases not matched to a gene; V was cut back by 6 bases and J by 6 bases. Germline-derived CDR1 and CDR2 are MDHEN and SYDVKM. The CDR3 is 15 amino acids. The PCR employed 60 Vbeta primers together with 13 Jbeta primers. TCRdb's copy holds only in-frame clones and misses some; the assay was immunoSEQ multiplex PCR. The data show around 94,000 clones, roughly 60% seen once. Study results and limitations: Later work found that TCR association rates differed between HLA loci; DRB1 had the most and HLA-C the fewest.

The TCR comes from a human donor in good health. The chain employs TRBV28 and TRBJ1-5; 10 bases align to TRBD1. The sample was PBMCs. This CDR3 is CASSPDRGRGQPQHF. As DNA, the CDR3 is TGTGCCAGCAGCCCCGACAGGGGGCGGGGTCAGCCCCAGCATTTT.